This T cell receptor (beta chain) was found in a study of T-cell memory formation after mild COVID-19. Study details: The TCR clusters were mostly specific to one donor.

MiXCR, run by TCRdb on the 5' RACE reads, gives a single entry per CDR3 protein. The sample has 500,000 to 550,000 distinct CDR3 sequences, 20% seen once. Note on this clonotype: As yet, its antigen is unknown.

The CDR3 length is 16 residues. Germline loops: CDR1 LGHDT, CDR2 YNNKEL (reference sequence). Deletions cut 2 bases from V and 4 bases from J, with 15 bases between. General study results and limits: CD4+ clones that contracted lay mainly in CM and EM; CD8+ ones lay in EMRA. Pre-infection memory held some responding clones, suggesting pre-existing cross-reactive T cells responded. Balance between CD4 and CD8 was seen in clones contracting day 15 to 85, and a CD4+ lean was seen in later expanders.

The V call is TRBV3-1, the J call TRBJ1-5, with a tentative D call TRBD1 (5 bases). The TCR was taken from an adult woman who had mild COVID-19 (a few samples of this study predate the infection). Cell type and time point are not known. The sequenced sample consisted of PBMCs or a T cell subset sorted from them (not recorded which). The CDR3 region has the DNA TGTGCCAGCAGCCAAAACCGCGGGCAGGGAAATCAGCCCCAGCATTTT. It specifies CASSQNRGQGNQPQHF.